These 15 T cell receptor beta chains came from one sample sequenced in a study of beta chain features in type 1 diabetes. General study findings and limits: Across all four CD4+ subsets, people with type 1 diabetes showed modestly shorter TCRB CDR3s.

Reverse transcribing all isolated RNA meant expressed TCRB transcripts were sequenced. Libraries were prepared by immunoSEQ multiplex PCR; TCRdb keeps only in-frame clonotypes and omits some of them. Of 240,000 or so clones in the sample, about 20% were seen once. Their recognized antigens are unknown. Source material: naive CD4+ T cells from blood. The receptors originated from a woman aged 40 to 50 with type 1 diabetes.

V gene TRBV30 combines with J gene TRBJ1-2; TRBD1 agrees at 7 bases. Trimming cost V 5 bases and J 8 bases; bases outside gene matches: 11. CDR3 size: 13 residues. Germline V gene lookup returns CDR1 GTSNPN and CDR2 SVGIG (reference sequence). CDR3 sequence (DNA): TGTGCCTGGCCACCCGGGACAGATTACGGCTACACCTTC. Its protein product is CAWPPGTDYGYTF.

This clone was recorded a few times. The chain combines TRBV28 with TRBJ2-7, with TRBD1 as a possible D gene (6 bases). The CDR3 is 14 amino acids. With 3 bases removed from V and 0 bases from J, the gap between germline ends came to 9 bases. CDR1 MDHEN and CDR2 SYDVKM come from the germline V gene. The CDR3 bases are TGTGCCAGCAGTTTGTACAGGGCCTCCTACGAGCAGTACTTC. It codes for CASSLYRASYEQYF.

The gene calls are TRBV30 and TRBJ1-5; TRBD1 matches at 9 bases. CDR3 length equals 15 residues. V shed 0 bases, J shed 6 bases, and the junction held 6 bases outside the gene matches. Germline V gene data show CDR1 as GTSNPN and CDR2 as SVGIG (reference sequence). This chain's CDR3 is CAWSVQGARGQPQHF. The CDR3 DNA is TGTGCCTGGAGTGTACAGGGGGCGCGTGGTCAGCCCCAGCATTTT.

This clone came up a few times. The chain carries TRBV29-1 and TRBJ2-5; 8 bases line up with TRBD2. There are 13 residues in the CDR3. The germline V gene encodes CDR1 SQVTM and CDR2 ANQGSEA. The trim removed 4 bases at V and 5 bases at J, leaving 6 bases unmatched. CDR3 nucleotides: TGCAGCGTTGTTGCGGGGGGTGCGGAGACCCAGTACTTC. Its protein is CSVVAGGAETQYF.

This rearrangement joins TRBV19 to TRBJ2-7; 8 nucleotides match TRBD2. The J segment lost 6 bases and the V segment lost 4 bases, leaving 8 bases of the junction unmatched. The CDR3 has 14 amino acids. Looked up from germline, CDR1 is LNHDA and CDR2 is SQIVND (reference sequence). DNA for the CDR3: TGTGCCAGTAGTACCCAAGCGGGAGTGGGCGAGCAGTACTTC. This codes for CASSTQAGVGEQYF.

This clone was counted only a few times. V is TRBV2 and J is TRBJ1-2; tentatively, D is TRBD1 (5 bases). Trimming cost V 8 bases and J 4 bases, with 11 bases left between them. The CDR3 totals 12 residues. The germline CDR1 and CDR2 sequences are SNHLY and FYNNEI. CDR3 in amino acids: CASEDIFYGYTF. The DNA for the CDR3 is TGTGCCAGCGAGGACATTTTCTATGGCTACACCTTC.

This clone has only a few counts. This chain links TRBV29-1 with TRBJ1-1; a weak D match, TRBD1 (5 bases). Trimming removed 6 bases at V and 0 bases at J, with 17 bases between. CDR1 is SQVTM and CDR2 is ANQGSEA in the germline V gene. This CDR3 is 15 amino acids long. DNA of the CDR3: TGCAGCGTCTTAGGGGAAACTGGGATGAACACTGAAGCTTTCTTT. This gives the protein CSVLGETGMNTEAFF.

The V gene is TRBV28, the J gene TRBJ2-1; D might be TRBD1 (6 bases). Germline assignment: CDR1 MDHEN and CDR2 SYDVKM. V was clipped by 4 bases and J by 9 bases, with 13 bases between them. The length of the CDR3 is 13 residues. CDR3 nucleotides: TGTGCCAGCAGTTCCTACAGGGTTTTTGAGCAGTTCTTC. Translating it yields CASSSYRVFEQFF.

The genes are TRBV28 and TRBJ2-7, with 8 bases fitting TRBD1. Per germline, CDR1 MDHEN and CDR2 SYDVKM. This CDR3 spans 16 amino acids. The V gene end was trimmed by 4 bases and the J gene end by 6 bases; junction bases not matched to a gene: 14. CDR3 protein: CASSSLSLQGVGEQYF. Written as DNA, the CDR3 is TGTGCCAGCAGTTCACTGAGTTTACAGGGGGTAGGCGAGCAGTACTTC.

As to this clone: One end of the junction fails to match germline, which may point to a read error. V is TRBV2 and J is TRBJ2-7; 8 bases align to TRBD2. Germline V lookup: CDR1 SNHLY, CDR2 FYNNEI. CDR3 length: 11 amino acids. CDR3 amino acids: CASTTGGLGCF. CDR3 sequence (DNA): TGTGCCAGCACCACCGGGGGACTAGGGTGCTTC.

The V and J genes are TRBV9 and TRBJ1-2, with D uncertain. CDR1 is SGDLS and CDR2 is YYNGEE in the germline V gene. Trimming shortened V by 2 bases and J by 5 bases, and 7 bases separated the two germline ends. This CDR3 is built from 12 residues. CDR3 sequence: CASSVLGYGYTF. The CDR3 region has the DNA TGTGCCAGCAGCGTTCTAGGTTATGGCTACACCTTC.

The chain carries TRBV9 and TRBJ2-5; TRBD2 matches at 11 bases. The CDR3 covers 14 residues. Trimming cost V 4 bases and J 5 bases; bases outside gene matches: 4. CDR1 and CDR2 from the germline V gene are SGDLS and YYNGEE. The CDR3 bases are TGTGCCAGCAGCACACTAGCGGGAGTGGAGACCCAGTACTTC. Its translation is CASSTLAGVETQYF. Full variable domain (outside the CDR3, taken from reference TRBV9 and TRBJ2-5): DSGVTQTPKHLITATGQRVTLRCSPRSGDLSVYWYQQSLDQGLQFLIQYYNGEERAKGNILERFSAQQFPDLHSELNLSSLELGDSALYFCASSTLAGVETQYFGPGTRLLVL.

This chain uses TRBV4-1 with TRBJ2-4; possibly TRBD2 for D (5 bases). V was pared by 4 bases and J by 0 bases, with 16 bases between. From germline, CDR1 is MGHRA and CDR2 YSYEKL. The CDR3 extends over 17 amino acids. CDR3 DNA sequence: TGCGCCAGCAGCCCACCCCTACGGGGTTCAGCCAAAAACATTCAGTACTTC. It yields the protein CASSPPLRGSAKNIQYF.

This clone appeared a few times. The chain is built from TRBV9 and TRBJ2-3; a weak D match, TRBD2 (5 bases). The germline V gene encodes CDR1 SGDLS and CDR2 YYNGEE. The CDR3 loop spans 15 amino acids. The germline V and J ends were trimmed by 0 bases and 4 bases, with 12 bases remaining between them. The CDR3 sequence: CASSVGVGSADTQYF. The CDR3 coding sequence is TGTGCCAGCAGCGTAGGCGTGGGGAGCGCAGATACGCAGTATTTT.

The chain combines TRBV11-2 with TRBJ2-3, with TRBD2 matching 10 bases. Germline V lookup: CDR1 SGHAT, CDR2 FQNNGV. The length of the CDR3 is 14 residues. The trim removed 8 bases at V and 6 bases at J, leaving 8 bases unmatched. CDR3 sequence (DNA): TGTGCCAGCGGCGAACCAGCGGGAGGGGATACGCAGTATTTT. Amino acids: CASGEPAGGDTQYF.